This T cell receptor beta chain is from a study of regulatory T cells in long-lasting Graves disease. Sample time point: persistent/refractory GD, antithyroid drugs over 5 years with positive TRAb. Construction of the TCR library relied on RNA isolated from PBMCs. As concerns this clonotype: Its specificity is not known.

Libraries of TCR beta came from iRepertoire HTBI primers plus Arm-PCR of CDR3 regions. TCRdb reanalysed the multiplex PCR reads using MiXCR and keeps one entry per CDR3 protein. This sample has a few hundred thousand distinct CDR3 sequences; roughly 24% occur once, and the top ten carry under 35%. The study's findings and limits: Persistent Graves' patients had lower TCR diversity than newly diagnosed ones. Investigators studied peripheral blood only, not thyroid tissue. More public clonotypes were shared by persistent patients (around 2,800) than by new patients (roughly 1,000).

Trimming left V 8 bases short and J 0 bases short, with 14 bases between. This CDR3 has 13 residues. Germline V gives CDR1 SQVTM, CDR2 ANQGSEA. The sample here was peripheral blood mononuclear cells (PBMCs), taken when the disease was refractory, from a patient treated with antithyroid drugs. This receptor was identified in a woman between 40 and 55 years old with Graves disease. The chain has TRBV29-1 and TRBJ2-7; D possibly corresponds to TRBD2 (5 bases). CDR3 residues: CSTSGTNSYEQYF. For the CDR3, the DNA is TGCAGCACTAGTGGTACAAACTCCTACGAGCAGTACTTC.